This T cell receptor beta chain came from a study of relationships among human T cell subsets (dated by TCRdb to about 2010). Study-level background: Sequencing was performed on eight distinct blood T cell populations: pan T, CD8 cytotoxic, regulatory, Th1, Th2, naive plus transitional, activated and memory cells. Results the study describes overall, beyond this receptor: The substantial sharing of CDR3s among Th1, Th2 and regulatory T cells was interpreted as suggesting that cell fate choices are stochastic. The bead-based sorting was unable to rule out the presence of a CD4+CD8+ double-positive population. The seven subsets showed no statistically significant differences in V, D and J usage, CDR3 length, or N-nucleotide additions. More than 55% of CD8+ cytotoxic sequences came from clones with more than 100 reads, while the regulatory and Th2 subsets showed few clones of that size.

Following the CD25, CD56 and CD294 bead selections, the CD4+CD25-CD294- flow-through was collected as the Th1 cells. Miltenyi superparamagnetic beads coated with subset-specific monoclonal antibodies were used for isolation of the T cell subsets. Every T cell population was isolated from peripheral blood. Mononuclear cells were obtained from whole blood by Ficoll separation, and monocytes were then depleted with anti-CD14 microbeads. Right after isolation, the cell populations were resuspended in RNAprotect reagent. According to the germline V gene (reference sequence), CDR1 reads MNHNY and CDR2 reads SVGAGI. The CDR3 runs 14 amino acids, cysteine and phenylalanine included. Only the CDR3 region is kept as DNA, spanning 42 bases read in frame from base 1. V loses 2 bases of germline sequence and J loses 8 bases, and the interval between the two ends is 13 bases. The method was multiplex PCR. The sequencing machine was a 454 GS FLX. Semiquantitative ARM-PCR was used to amplify the TCR alpha and beta CDR3 regions from mRNA. ARM-PCR used tagged nested gene-specific primers, after which communal superprimers carried out exponential amplification. Exonuclease was used to remove the nested primers before the first-round PCR products went through the second amplification round. The amplicons were sequenced on the 454 platform, which can rapidly sequence millions of DNA fragments without cloning bias. An effective read was defined as a read mappable to both V and J germline segments. In the source study's methods: IRmap was used to assign reads to germline V, D and J segments, and IRmap relies on pyromap, a Smith-Waterman modification adapted to 454 sequencing errors. To filter D-beta assignments, cutoffs were set at the 99th percentile of the alignment scores obtained from simulated random sequences. CDR3 was defined as the amino acids lying between the conserved V-segment Y[YFLI]C motif and the J-segment [FW]GXGT motif. A compound Poisson process model, previously applied to large-scale EST data, was used to estimate repertoire diversity. A procedure for detecting cross-contamination was applied so that sample contamination could be argued against as the origin of shared CDR3s. TCRdb's own reprocessing of the public reads used fastp at Q25 and MiXCR and kept productive beta chains. Entries are consolidated by CDR3 protein sequence, retaining the most common genes and DNA. The authors' filters were not applied to this entry. The sample contains about 13,000 distinct CDR3 sequences, around 64% of them found a single time. The ten top clones hold 25% to 30% of the sample.

Concerning this clonotype: Its recognized antigen is unknown. No clone much larger than this one lies a single base away; base qualities are absent.

This clonotype originated in a man in his forties or fifties in good health. The rearranged segments are TRBV6-6 and TRBJ2-1, with TRBD1 perhaps the D gene, on 5 matching bases. Sequencing was performed on CD4+ Th1 cells sorted from blood. The cell subset or site label corresponds to: CD4+CD25-CD294- T helper 1 cells. CDR3 protein: CASSYGQGRDEQFF. The DNA sequence is given as TGTGCCAGCAGTTACGGGCAGGGTAGGGATGAGCAGTTCTTC.